The 27 T cell receptor beta chains listed next were all sequenced from one sample in a study of blood T cell repertoires in COVID-19. Measured with immunoSEQ multiplex PCR; TCRdb has only the in-frame clones, and not every one. Of approximately 290,000 clones listed, roughly 90% are singletons. Material for sequencing was PBMCs or T cells enriched from blood (not recorded which). The receptors here all came from a woman younger than 30 with acute COVID-19.

The rearrangement joins TRBV2 to TRBJ1-1; tentative D call: TRBD1 (6 bases). Between the trimmed V and J ends, which lost 6 bases and 7 bases, there was a span of 18 bases. Germline V gene sequence: CDR1 SNHLY, CDR2 FYNNEI. This CDR3 is 14 amino acids long. The CDR3 here is CASRDITGIFEAFF. For the CDR3, the DNA is TGTGCCAGCAGGGACATAACAGGGATTTTTGAAGCTTTCTTT.

The V gene is TRBV19, the J gene TRBJ2-2; 8 bases match TRBD1. Germline CDR1 reads LNHDA; CDR2 reads SQIVND (reference sequence). This CDR3 spans 14 amino acids. Trimming removed 7 bases from V and 7 bases from J; junction bases left unmatched: 8. The CDR3 loop reads CASTQGAGNGELFF. The CDR3 DNA follows: TGTGCCAGTACTCAGGGGGCAGGGAACGGGGAGCTGTTTTTT. Variable domain in full (rest from reference TRBV19 and TRBJ2-2): DGGITQSPKYLFRKEGQNVTLSCEQNLNHDAMYWYRQDPGQGLRLIYYSQIVNDFQKGDIAEGYSVSREKKESFPLTVTSAQKNPTAFYLCASTQGAGNGELFFGEGSRLTVL.

This sequence joins TRBV19 and TRBJ1-5; tentative D call: TRBD1 (6 bases). The CDR3 consists of 15 residues. CDR1 and CDR2 (germline): LNHDA, SQIVND (reference sequence). Trimming removed 3 bases from V and 6 bases from J, with 15 bases in between. The CDR3 coding sequence is TGTGCCAGTAGTATCAGGGGAGAGGGACCTCAGCCCCAGCATTTT. Translated, it gives CASSIRGEGPQPQHF.

The CDR3 here is CASSSGAGVTEAFF. The CDR3 DNA follows: TGTGCCAGCAGCTCCGGGGCGGGGGTGACCGAAGCTTTCTTT. This chain links TRBV6-5 with TRBJ1-1, with TRBD1 as a possible D gene (5 bases). The germline gives CDR1 MNHEY, CDR2 SVGAGI. The ends were cut back, 6 bases at V and 8 bases at J, with 19 bases in the middle. CDR3 length equals 14 residues.

V gene TRBV29-1 combines with J gene TRBJ2-2; D perhaps matches TRBD2 (5 bases). V lost 3 bases to trimming and J lost 6 bases, with 11 bases between them. The CDR3 is 13 residues long. The V gene's germline CDR1 is SQVTM and CDR2 ANQGSEA. CDR3 bases: TGCAGCGTTGATAGGCGGGCGCCCGGGGAGCTGTTTTTT. Amino acids: CSVDRRAPGELFF.

This rearrangement joins TRBV7-9 to TRBJ2-1; a weak D match, TRBD2 (5 bases). CDR1 SEHNR and CDR2 FQNEAQ come from the germline V gene (reference sequence). CDR3 size: 15 residues. V was pared by 1 base and J by 7 bases, with 14 bases between. The CDR3 DNA reads as TGTGCCAGCAGCTTAGTCGGGAATGCGGAAAATGAGCAGTTCTTC. The encoded protein is CASSLVGNAENEQFF.

This chain connects TRBV29-1 to TRBJ2-3; TRBD2 agrees at 7 bases. CDR1 and CDR2 (germline): SQVTM, ANQGSEA. The CDR3 extends over 13 amino acids. Losses at the gene ends were 3 bases for V and 5 bases for J; bases not matched to a gene: 5. The CDR3 is CSVEALAKDTQYF. The CDR3 DNA sequence: TGCAGCGTTGAGGCACTAGCGAAAGATACGCAGTATTTT.

This sequence joins TRBV18 and TRBJ1-2; no clear D. Germline CDR1 is KGHSH and CDR2 is LQKENI. The CDR3 runs to 14 residues. The V end lost 1 base, the J end lost 3 bases, and 9 bases lay between the germline ends. The CDR3 reads CASSPRRVDYGYTF. DNA for the CDR3: TGTGCCAGCTCACCACGGAGGGTAGACTATGGCTACACCTTC.

This chain uses TRBV27 with TRBJ2-1, with 10 positions matching TRBD2. V trimming: 6 bases; J trimming: 9 bases; junction bases outside the gene matches: 11. This CDR3 contains 15 residues. From germline, CDR1 is MNHEY and CDR2 SMNVEV (reference sequence). CDR3 region: CASSLGAAGGGEQFF. The CDR3 nucleotides read TGTGCCAGCAGCTTGGGGGCAGCGGGAGGGGGTGAGCAGTTCTTC.

The chain has TRBV5-1 and TRBJ1-3; D is possibly TRBD1 (5 bases). Germline lookup yields CDR1 SGHRS and CDR2 YFSETQ. The V and J ends lost 4 bases and 8 bases respectively, with 16 bases between them. This CDR3 has 14 residues. CDR3 in DNA: TGCGCCAGCAGCCCGACGACGGGAGGGGACACCATATATTTT. Translating gives CASSPTTGGDTIYF.

The rearrangement uses TRBV29-1 and TRBJ1-1, with TRBD1 matching 8 bases. The CDR3 is 13 amino acids. Germline CDR1 and CDR2: SQVTM and ANQGSEA. The trim removed 4 bases at V and 4 bases at J, leaving 5 bases unmatched. DNA of the CDR3: TGCAGCGTTGTTGCGCAGGGGGCCACTGAAGCTTTCTTT. Translating it yields CSVVAQGATEAFF.

This chain links TRBV7-2 with TRBJ1-2, with 7 nucleotides matching TRBD1. V was pared by 5 bases and J by 6 bases, with 9 bases of the junction left unmatched. The CDR3 consists of 14 residues. The germline CDR1 and CDR2 sequences are SGHTA and FQGNSA. Written as DNA, the CDR3 is TGTGCCAGCAGCAAGGAAACAGGGGACCATGGCTACACCTTC. This sequence encodes CASSKETGDHGYTF.

The J gene is TRBJ1-1, the V gene TRBV7-9; 10 bases are a match to TRBD1. CDR1 and CDR2 from the germline V gene are SEHNR and FQNEAQ (reference sequence). The CDR3 is made up of 18 amino acids. V was pared by 4 bases and J by 5 bases, with 16 bases of the junction left unmatched. The DNA for the CDR3 is TGTGCCAGCAGCTCAGAAAACATACGGGACAGGGGTGGGACTGAAGCTTTCTTT. It translates to CASSSENIRDRGGTEAFF.

The DNA for the CDR3 is TGTGCCACCAGTGTACAGGAATACTATGGCTACACCTTC. Its protein product is CATSVQEYYGYTF. V gene TRBV24-1 combines with J gene TRBJ1-2, with D possibly TRBD1 on 5 matching bases. Germline lookup yields CDR1 KGHDR and CDR2 SFDVKD. V was clipped by 5 bases and J by 3 bases, with 9 bases between them. This CDR3 has 13 amino acids.

The chain employs TRBV6-5 and TRBJ1-1; 8 positions agree with TRBD1. Losses at the gene ends were 3 bases for V and 6 bases for J; bases not matched to a gene: 9. The CDR3 has 15 residues. In germline, CDR1 is MNHEY, CDR2 SVGAGI. CDR3 region: CASSYQGARWSEAFF. The CDR3, as DNA: TGTGCCAGCAGTTATCAGGGGGCGCGGTGGTCTGAAGCTTTCTTT.

This clone was seen a few times. V and J are TRBV5-6 and TRBJ1-5, with D possibly being TRBD1 (6 bases). V was pared by 1 base and J by 5 bases, with 10 bases between. The CDR3 extends over 14 amino acids. From germline, CDR1 is SGHDT and CDR2 YYEEEE. CDR3 nucleotide sequence: TGTGCCAGCAGCTTGTACAGGGCTGATCAGCCCCAGCATTTT. It is translated as CASSLYRADQPQHF.

The chain combines TRBV6-5 with TRBJ2-3, with D possibly matching TRBD1 (5 bases). This CDR3 contains 16 residues. Germline assignment: CDR1 MNHEY and CDR2 SVGAGI. With 2 bases removed from V and 0 bases from J, the gap between germline ends came to 12 bases. The CDR3 here is CASSYGGQGSTDTQYF. The CDR3 DNA follows: TGTGCCAGCAGTTACGGTGGGCAGGGAAGCACAGATACGCAGTATTTT.

The chain is built from TRBV27 and TRBJ2-1; the match to TRBD1 covers 7 bases. This CDR3 is built from 15 residues. Germline loops: CDR1 MNHEY, CDR2 SMNVEV (reference sequence). V lost 2 bases, J lost 4 bases, and 5 bases stayed unmatched. CDR3 in amino acids: CASSLGQALYNEQFF. The CDR3 DNA is TGTGCCAGCAGTTTAGGACAGGCGTTGTACAATGAGCAGTTCTTC.

The chain links TRBV6-5 to TRBJ2-7, with D possibly matching TRBD1 (6 bases). The V end was cut by 5 bases, the J end by 3 bases, with 14 bases between. Germline V lookup: CDR1 MNHEY, CDR2 SVGAGI. The CDR3 spans 14 residues. The CDR3 here is CASSNTGTHYEQYF. CDR3 DNA sequence: TGTGCCAGCAGTAATACCGGGACACACTACGAGCAGTACTTC.

The CDR3 DNA is TGTGCCAGCAGGGCGGACCGGGGTGAAGCTTTCTTT. Translation gives CASRADRGEAFF. The chain joins TRBV6-4 to TRBJ1-1; D gene uncertain. The CDR3 loop spans 12 amino acids. V lost 6 bases and J lost 7, with 12 bases in between. Germline CDR1 and CDR2: MRHNA and SNTAGT.

The chain has TRBV28 and TRBJ1-2, with TRBD1 identical over 7 bases. The germline gives CDR1 MDHEN, CDR2 SYDVKM. J gave up 6 bases and V 8 bases, and 12 bases lay outside the gene matches. This CDR3 comprises 14 residues. The CDR3 nucleotides are TGTGCCAGCTCACAGACAGGGAGGTTGAATGGCTACACCTTC. Translation gives CASSQTGRLNGYTF.

The chain uses TRBV6-5 and TRBJ1-4; 9 nucleotides line up with TRBD1. This CDR3 has 16 amino acids. Germline CDR1 MNHEY, CDR2 SVGAGI. V gave up 2 bases and J gave up 3 bases; unmatched junction bases: 4. For the CDR3, the DNA is TGTGCCAGCAGTTACCGTGGACAGGGGTCTAATGAAAAACTGTTTTTT. It codes for CASSYRGQGSNEKLFF.

This clone was seen just once. The CDR3 DNA follows: TGTGCCAGCAGCTTCGACAGCTACAATCAGCCCCAGCATTTT. As protein: CASSFDSYNQPQHF. V and J are TRBV5-8 and TRBJ1-5, with D perhaps matching TRBD1 (5 bases). Trimming took off 2 bases at V and 3 bases at J, with 9 bases between the two ends. CDR3 length: 14 residues. The germline gives CDR1 SGHTS, CDR2 YDEGEE.

This sequence joins TRBV24-1 and TRBJ1-5; TRBD1 matches at 11 bases. The V gene's germline CDR1 is KGHDR and CDR2 SFDVKD. This CDR3 comprises 16 residues. The V gene end was trimmed by 2 bases and the J gene end by 7 bases; junction bases not matched to a gene: 6. The CDR3 DNA reads TGTGCCACCAGTGATTCCGGGACAGGGGGTTTCCAGCCCCAGCATTTT. Translation gives CATSDSGTGGFQPQHF.

This clone occurred once. The chain links TRBV28 to TRBJ2-3; TRBD2 aligns across 16 bases. Per germline, CDR1 MDHEN and CDR2 SYDVKM. The CDR3 is made up of 19 amino acids. The V gene end was trimmed by 4 bases and the J gene end by 4 bases; junction bases not matched to a gene: 11. The CDR3 DNA is TGTGCCAGCAGTTCCCCTCTCGGGACTAGCGGGAGGGCGGCAGATACGCAGTATTTT. Translating gives CASSSPLGTSGRAADTQYF.

Only one count was recorded for this clone. The chain links TRBV10-3 to TRBJ1-2, with a tentative D call TRBD1 (6 bases). The CDR3 extends over 17 amino acids. V shed 0 bases and J shed 5 bases, with 19 bases lying between them. The germline gives CDR1 ENHRY, CDR2 SYGVKD. In nucleotides, the CDR3 is TGTGCCATCAGTGAGTCCGGAGACTTGACAGGAGGATATGGCTACACCTTC. This encodes CAISESGDLTGGYGYTF.

The rearrangement joins TRBV19 to TRBJ1-4; D might be TRBD1 (5 bases). The CDR3 is made up of 16 amino acids. CDR1 and CDR2 from the germline V gene are LNHDA and SQIVND (reference sequence). Trimming pared 6 bases from V and 3 bases from J, leaving 17 bases between. The DNA of the CDR3 is TGTGCCAGTAGAAGACTAGGAGGGGAGGCTAATGAAAAACTGTTTTTT. It encodes CASRRLGGEANEKLFF. Full variable domain (missing parts from reference TRBV19 and TRBJ1-4): DGGITQSPKYLFRKEGQNVTLSCEQNLNHDAMYWYRQDPGQGLRLIYYSQIVNDFQKGDIAEGYSVSREKKESFPLTVTSAQKNPTAFYLCASRRLGGEANEKLFFGSGTQLSVL.